Each of the 13 T cell receptor beta chains below was sequenced from the same sample in a study of control samples from healthy donors and cancer patients. Libraries were prepared by immunoSEQ multiplex PCR; TCRdb keeps only in-frame clonotypes and omits some of them. The profile shows 130,000 or so clones, 80% to 90% of them singletons. The sequenced material came from blood. Receptor source: a man aged 30 to 45 in good health.

This clone was counted a few times. CDR3: CASSLRGEAFF. The CDR3 DNA sequence: TGTGCCAGCAGCTTGAGGGGTGAAGCTTTCTTT. The chain joins TRBV5-6 to TRBJ1-1; D may be TRBD1 (5 bases). Germline-derived CDR1 and CDR2 are SGHDT and YYEEEE. The ends were cut back, 1 base at V and 7 bases at J, with 5 bases in the middle. CDR3 size: 11 residues. Using reference TRBV5-6 and TRBJ1-1 for the parts outside the CDR3, the full variable domain is DAGVTQSPTHLIKTRGQQVTLRCSPKSGHDTVSWYQQALGQGPQFIFQYYEEEERQRGNFPDRFSGHQFPNYSSELNVNALLLGDSALYLCASSLRGEAFFGQGTRLTVV.

The chain links TRBV2 to TRBJ2-2; 7 bases are a match to TRBD1. V lost 6 bases, J lost 0 bases, and 4 bases stayed unmatched. CDR1 is SNHLY, CDR2 FYNNEI, per germline. The CDR3 contains 15 residues. As DNA, the CDR3 is TGTGCCAGCAGACCCGACAGGGCGAACACCGGGGAGCTGTTTTTT. Protein sequence: CASRPDRANTGELFF.

With respect to this clone: The germline gene is not matched at one end of the junction; a read error may be the cause. The V and J genes are TRBV14 and TRBJ2-1, with TRBD2 matching 10 bases. CDR1 and CDR2 from the germline V gene are SGHDN and FVKESK. CDR3 length: 17 amino acids. The CDR3 region is CASSQDHGRGWTSGMVF. In DNA, the CDR3 is TGTGCCAGCAGCCAAGATCATGGCAGGGGGTGGACTAGCGGAATGGTCTTC.

V gene TRBV30 combines with J gene TRBJ1-4; tentatively, D is TRBD1 (6 bases). Germline V lookup: CDR1 GTSNPN, CDR2 SVGIG (reference sequence). This CDR3 comprises 16 residues. Trimming pared 3 bases from V and 6 bases from J, leaving 20 bases between. CDR3 sequence reads: CAWRGLGQGKDEKLFF. The CDR3 DNA sequence: TGTGCCTGGAGAGGGCTAGGGCAGGGGAAGGATGAAAAACTGTTTTTT.

The genes are TRBV12-3 or TRBV12-4 and TRBJ1-1; D uncertain. The CDR3 runs 12 residues. Trimming took off 3 bases at V and 1 base at J, with 3 bases between the two ends. The CDR3 region has the DNA TGTGCCAGCAGTTTCCAGAACACTGAAGCTTTCTTT. This gives the protein CASSFQNTEAFF.

V and J are TRBV6-6 and TRBJ1-6; maybe TRBD1 (5 bases). This CDR3 contains 14 residues. The germline gives CDR1 MNHNY, CDR2 SVGAGI (reference sequence). V was shortened by 6 bases and J by 7 bases, with 13 bases between the two germline ends. This CDR3 is CASSPARDNSPLHF. The CDR3 region has the DNA TGTGCCAGCAGCCCAGCCCGGGACAATTCACCCCTCCACTTT.

J is TRBJ2-7 and V is TRBV6-1, with D possibly being TRBD2 (6 bases). V lost 2 bases to trimming and J lost 2 bases, with 10 bases between them. Germline lookup yields CDR1 MNHNS and CDR2 SASEGT. CDR3 size: 14 residues. The chain's CDR3 is CASSEWDFPYEQYF. DNA of the CDR3: TGTGCCAGCAGTGAATGGGACTTCCCCTACGAGCAGTACTTC.

CDR3 in amino acids: CASSIGQGWSPLHF. CDR3 coding DNA: TGCGCCAGCAGCATAGGACAGGGGTGGTCACCCCTCCACTTT. This sequence joins TRBV5-1 and TRBJ1-6; TRBD1 aligns across 9 bases. CDR3 length: 14 amino acids. J lost 10 bases, V lost 4 bases, and 6 bases had no gene match. CDR1 and CDR2 from the germline V gene are SGHRS and YFSETQ.

The chain is built from TRBV7-9 and TRBJ1-1, with 9 bases identical to TRBD1. V dropped 5 bases and J dropped 11; count of bases not matched to a gene: 6. Germline values: CDR1 SEHNR, CDR2 FQNEAQ (reference sequence). The CDR3 is made up of 12 amino acids. The CDR3 nucleotides read TGTGCCAGCAGCCCAGGGACAGGGAGCGCTTTCTTT. Translated, it gives CASSPGTGSAFF.

CDR3: CASSRLRDSLQETQYF. The CDR3 region has the DNA TGTGCCAGCAGCCGTCTCCGGGACAGCCTCCAAGAGACCCAGTACTTC. The chain has TRBV3-1 (or the pseudogene TRBV3-2) and TRBJ2-5; 7 bases align to TRBD1. Losses at the gene ends were 4 bases for V and 1 base for J; bases not matched to a gene: 9. The CDR3 extends over 16 amino acids. CDR1 is LGHDT, CDR2 YNNKEL, per germline (reference sequence).

This clone was picked up one time. The gene calls are TRBV6-5 and TRBJ1-1; D perhaps matches TRBD1 (6 bases). Germline loops: CDR1 MNHEY, CDR2 SVGAGI. The CDR3 runs 14 residues. V was trimmed by 6 bases and J by 1 base, leaving 12 bases between them. CDR3 nucleotide sequence: TGTGCCAGCAGGCAGGAGGGGGGGAACACTGAAGCTTTCTTT. Encoded protein: CASRQEGGNTEAFF.

The V and J genes are TRBV5-4 and TRBJ1-2; D might be TRBD1 (6 bases). Germline V gene data show CDR1 as SGHNT and CDR2 as YYREEE (reference sequence). This CDR3 has 20 residues. Trimming left V 5 bases short and J 0 bases short, with 29 bases between. CDR3 nucleotide sequence: TGTGCCAGCAGTTTTACGCGAGGTATATTGGGGGGCGCCCCTAACTATGGCTACACCTTC. It is translated as CASSFTRGILGGAPNYGYTF.

The chain links TRBV5-1 to TRBJ2-3, with D uncertain. CDR1 is SGHRS, CDR2 YFSETQ, per germline. Between the trimmed V and J ends, which lost 4 bases and 5 bases, there was a span of 14 bases. The CDR3 totals 14 residues. This CDR3 reads CASSLGSGRDTQYF. In DNA form, the CDR3 reads TGCGCCAGCAGCCTCGGCTCCGGTAGAGATACGCAGTATTTT.